This TCR beta chain was identified during a study of blood T cell repertoires in COVID-19. As for the study in general: From the United States, Italy and Spain came samples of acute and convalescent COVID-19. The analysed material was cDNA or gDNA that came from T cells, B-cell-depleted T cells, or PBMCs.

This clone came up once. Per the original data handling: By means of reference gene primer amplification, nucleated cell counts were estimated. Clones were read by immunoSEQ multiplex PCR, and TCRdb kept only the in-frame ones, dropping some. V and J calls and clone size are copied from that table; D and trimming were computed from the DNA. The sample consists of 90,000 to 110,000 clones, about 87% of them appearing once. The TCR comes from a woman between 45 and 60 years old with acute or convalescent COVID-19. The sequencing input was peripheral blood.

CDR3 nucleotides: TGTGCCAGCAGTGAATGGGAGGGGGGACAAACGGGTCCGAAGGCTTTCTTT. It translates to CASSEWEGGQTGPKAFF. The chain couples TRBV25-1 to TRBJ1-1; TRBD1 is a possible D gene (6 bases). The germline CDR1 and CDR2 sequences are MGHDK and SYGVNS. V was pared by 1 base and J by 11 bases, with 26 bases between. The CDR3 loop spans 17 amino acids. Full variable domain (remainder filled in from reference TRBV25-1 and TRBJ1-1): EADIYQTPRYLVIGTGKKITLECSQTMGHDKMYWYQQDPGMELHLIHYSYGVNSTEKGDLSSESTVSRIRTEHFPLTLESARPSHTSQYLCASSEWEGGQTGPKAFFGQGTRLTVV.